Listed below are T cell receptor beta chains from one sample, sequenced in a study of CD8+ T cells in alopecia areata. Sequencing used immunoSEQ multiplex PCR; TCRdb keeps in-frame clones, though not all of them. The sample contains about 88,000 clones, 44% of which appear only once. The material sequenced was CD8+ T cells sorted from blood, taken at week 24, from a patient treated with tofacitinib. These receptors were obtained from a human donor with alopecia areata. Each CDR3 is given with its conserved first and last residue. A D gene is named only where the DNA matches it firmly. For some rows the clone size is stated as once, few or many, or as a class when expanded; others skip it.

j_call v_call d_call clone_size cdr3_aa cdr3_nt
TRBJ2-7 TRBV7-6 . . CASSATGSSYEQYF TGTGCCAGCAGCGCTACAGGGAGCTCCTACGAGCAGTACTTC
TRBJ2-7 TRBV30 TRBD1 . CAWNPGTGFYEQYF TGTGCCTGGAACCCCGGGACAGGGTTTTACGAGCAGTACTTC
TRBJ2-7 TRBV29-1 TRBD2 . CSVGGIDEQYF TGCAGCGTGGGGGGGATAGACGAGCAGTACTTC
TRBJ2-3 TRBV30 TRBD2 . CAWSVGLAGNTDTQYF TGTGCCTGGAGTGTTGGACTAGCGGGTAACACAGATACGCAGTATTTT
TRBJ2-7 TRBV7-9 . few CASSPNSYEQYF TGTGCCAGCAGCCCCAACAGTTACGAGCAGTACTTC
TRBJ1-1 TRBV29-1 . few CSVEVPSSREAFF TGCAGCGTTGAAGTCCCGTCTTCTCGAGAAGCTTTCTTT
TRBJ2-7 TRBV5-6 . . CASSLGTVYEQYF TGTGCCAGCAGCTTGGGGACGGTATACGAGCAGTACTTC
TRBJ2-7 TRBV7-9 . few CASSLAGSYEQYF TGTGCCAGCAGCTTAGCCGGATCCTACGAGCAGTACTTC
TRBJ2-1 TRBV6-6 TRBD2 . CASSPLAGLRNEQFF TGTGCCAGCAGCCCCCTAGCGGGTCTTCGGAATGAGCAGTTCTTC
TRBJ2-1 TRBV9 . . CASSPIQLNEQFF TGTGCCAGCAGCCCCATTCAGCTCAATGAGCAGTTCTTC
TRBJ2-1 TRBV9 . . CASSVEGGGLGNEQFF TGTGCCAGCAGCGTAGAGGGAGGGGGATTGGGGAATGAGCAGTTCTTC
TRBJ2-7 TRBV18 . few CASSPGQNEQYF TGTGCCAGCTCACCAGGACAAAACGAGCAGTACTTC
TRBJ2-1 TRBV4-3 TRBD2 . CASSQDGGRRYNEQFF TGCGCCAGCAGCCAAGATGGCGGGAGAAGGTACAATGAGCAGTTCTTC
TRBJ2-1 TRBV7-2 TRBD2 . CASSKGLVVEQFF TGTGCCAGCAGCAAGGGACTAGTGGTTGAGCAGTTCTTC
TRBJ2-7 TRBV4-1 . . CASSQAGSTYEQYF TGCGCCAGCAGCCAAGCCGGATCGACCTACGAGCAGTACTTC
TRBJ2-7 TRBV7-9 . . CASSRRTYEQYF TGTGCCAGCAGCCGTAGAACCTACGAGCAGTACTTC
TRBJ2-1 TRBV13 . . CATRPGAFPNEQFF TGTGCCACCCGACCGGGAGCCTTCCCCAATGAGCAGTTCTTC
TRBJ2-3 TRBV7-9 TRBD2 . CASSPGTSGLFTDTQYF TGTGCCAGCAGCCCTGGGACTAGCGGGCTTTTCACAGATACGCAGTATTTT
TRBJ2-7 TRBV7-2 . . CASSPTGASSYEQYF TGTGCCAGCAGCCCGACGGGGGCTAGCTCCTACGAGCAGTACTTC
TRBJ2-1 TRBV27 . few CASRGQLNEQFF TGTGCCAGCCGTGGACAGCTCAATGAGCAGTTCTTC
TRBJ2-2 TRBV6-5 TRBD2 . CASWTSGSTGELFF TGTGCCAGCTGGACTAGCGGGAGCACCGGGGAGCTGTTTTTT
TRBJ2-4 TRBV18 TRBD1 . CASSPFGQGSDIQYF TGTGCCAGCTCACCTTTCGGACAGGGATCGGACATTCAGTACTTC
TRBJ2-7 TRBV11-2 TRBD2 . CASQGTSGGTYEQYF TGTGCCAGCCAAGGGACTAGCGGGGGAACCTACGAGCAGTACTTC
TRBJ2-1 TRBV7-2 . . CASSPRGAGEQFF TGTGCCAGCAGTCCCCGGGGGGCAGGTGAGCAGTTCTTC
TRBJ2-4 TRBV30 TRBD2 . CAWAGGRSGIESKNIQYF TGTGCCTGGGCCGGGGGTCGTAGCGGGATCGAGTCCAAAAACATTCAGTACTTC
TRBJ2-4 TRBV5-1 TRBD2 few CASSLLGLAGESAKNIQYF TGCGCCAGCAGCTTGTTGGGGCTAGCGGGAGAGTCGGCCAAAAACATTCAGTACTTC
TRBJ2-1 TRBV5-1 TRBD2 . CASSSGTSGGNEQFF TGCGCCAGCAGCTCCGGGACTAGCGGGGGGAATGAGCAGTTCTTC
TRBJ1-2 TRBV5-4 TRBD1 . CATKTGGVGYGYTF TGTGCCACCAAGACAGGGGGCGTCGGCTATGGCTACACCTTC
TRBJ2-7 TRBV7-9 TRBD2 . CASSPGTSGSSPYEQYF TGTGCCAGCAGCCCCGGGACTAGCGGGAGCAGCCCCTACGAGCAGTACTTC
TRBJ1-1 TRBV29-1 . . CSVETSEAFF TGCAGCGTTGAGACCTCTGAAGCTTTCTTT
TRBJ2-7 TRBV11-2 . few CASSFGGYEQYF TGTGCCAGCAGCTTTGGGGGGTACGAGCAGTACTTC
TRBJ2-7 TRBV5-4 TRBD2 . CASSPNSGRVPFEQYF TGTGCCAGCAGCCCTAATAGCGGGAGGGTTCCCTTCGAGCAGTACTTC
TRBJ2-5 TRBV29-1 TRBD1 . CSVRTGGMWQYF TGCAGCGTTAGGACAGGGGGAATGTGGCAGTACTTC
TRBJ2-2 TRBV19 TRBD1 few CASSPGTGVNTGELFF TGTGCCAGTAGCCCCGGGACAGGGGTGAACACCGGGGAGCTGTTTTTT
TRBJ2-6 TRBV29-1 . . CSVGGPGANVLTF TGCAGCGTCGGGGGCCCTGGGGCCAACGTCCTGACTTTC
TRBJ2-1 TRBV19 . . CATRPVGTYSYNEQFF TGTGCCACTAGGCCGGTCGGAACCTACTCCTACAATGAGCAGTTCTTC
TRBJ2-6 TRBV29-1 TRBD1 . CSVTGTDSSGANVLTF TGCAGCGTGACCGGGACAGACAGCTCTGGGGCCAACGTCCTGACTTTC
TRBJ2-6 TRBV18 . . CASSPAERTSGANVLTF TGTGCCAGCTCACCAGCCGAGCGCACCTCTGGGGCCAACGTCCTGACTTTC
TRBJ2-2 TRBV29-1 . few CSVVSTNTGELFF TGCAGCGTTGTCAGTACGAACACCGGGGAGCTGTTTTTT
TRBJ2-1 TRBV7-8 . few CASSFTQGFDEQFF TGTGCCAGCAGCTTCACACAGGGTTTCGATGAGCAGTTCTTC
TRBJ2-2 TRBV9 . once CASSSGGNPGELFF TGTGCCAGCAGCTCTGGGGGGAATCCCGGGGAGCTGTTTTTT
TRBJ2-5 TRBV7-6 . . CASSFRALGETQYF TGTGCCAGCAGCTTTAGGGCTTTGGGAGAGACCCAGTACTTC
TRBJ2-7 TRBV29-1 TRBD2 . CSVVGPLKPGGDGSYEQYF TGCAGCGTTGTCGGCCCCCTTAAGCCCGGGGGGGACGGTTCCTACGAGCAGTACTTC